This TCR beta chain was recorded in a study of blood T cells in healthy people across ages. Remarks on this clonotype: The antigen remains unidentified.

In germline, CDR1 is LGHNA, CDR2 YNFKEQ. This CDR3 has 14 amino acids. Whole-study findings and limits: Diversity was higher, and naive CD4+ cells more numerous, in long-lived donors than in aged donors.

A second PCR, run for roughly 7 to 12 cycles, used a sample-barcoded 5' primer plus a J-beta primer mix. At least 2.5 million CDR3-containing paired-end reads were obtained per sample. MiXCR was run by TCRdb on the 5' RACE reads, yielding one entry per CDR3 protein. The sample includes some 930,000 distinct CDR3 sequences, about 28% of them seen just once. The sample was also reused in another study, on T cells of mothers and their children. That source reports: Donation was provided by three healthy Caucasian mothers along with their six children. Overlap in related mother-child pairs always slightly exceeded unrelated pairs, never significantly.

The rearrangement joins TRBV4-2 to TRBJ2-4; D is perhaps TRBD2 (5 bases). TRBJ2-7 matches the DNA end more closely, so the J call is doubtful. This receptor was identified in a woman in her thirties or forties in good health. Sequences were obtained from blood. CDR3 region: CASSYETGSYEQYF. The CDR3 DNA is TGTGCCAGCAGCTATGAGACGGGATCCTACGAGCAGTACTTC.